This T cell receptor (beta chain) was identified during a study of patients and donors after allogeneic stem cell transplantation. Per the germline V gene, CDR1 is MNHNY and CDR2 is SVGAGI (reference sequence). Trimming pared 6 bases from V and 3 bases from J, leaving 20 bases between. CDR3 size: 16 residues. In TCRdb, the RT-PCR reads were re-called with MiXCR into one record per CDR3 protein. The sample has around 25,000 distinct CDR3 sequences; approximately 43% are singletons. The gene calls are TRBV6-6 and TRBJ1-2, with a weak D call TRBD1 (6 bases). The origin of this receptor is a human donor who was either an allogeneic HSCT recipient or a stem cell or donor lymphocyte infusion donor (not recorded which). It is not recorded whose cells these are; they may come from a transplant donor. Sequenced material: blood, either unsorted or a sorted T cell fraction (not recorded which). CDR3 residues: CASRNREEPNDYGYTF. Written as DNA, the CDR3 is TGTGCCAGCAGAAACAGGGAGGAGCCCAACGACTATGGCTACACCTTC.